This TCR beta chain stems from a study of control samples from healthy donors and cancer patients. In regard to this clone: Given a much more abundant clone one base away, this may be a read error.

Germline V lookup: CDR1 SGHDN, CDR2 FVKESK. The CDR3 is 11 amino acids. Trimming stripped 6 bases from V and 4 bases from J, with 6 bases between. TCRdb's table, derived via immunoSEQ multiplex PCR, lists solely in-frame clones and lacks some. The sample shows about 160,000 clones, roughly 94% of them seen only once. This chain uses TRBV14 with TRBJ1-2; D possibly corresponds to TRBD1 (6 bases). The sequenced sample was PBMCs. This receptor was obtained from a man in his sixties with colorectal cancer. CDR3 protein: CASRQGYGYTF. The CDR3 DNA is TGTGCCAGCAGACAGGGCTATGGCTACACCTTC.